The T cell receptor (beta chain) described here comes from a study of blood T cell repertoires in COVID-19. In the study overall: Acute and convalescent COVID-19 samples came from the United States, Italy and Spain. T cells, B-cell-depleted T cells, or PBMCs provided the cDNA or gDNA that served as material.

From its first to its last residue, the CDR3 has 16 amino acids. Per the germline V gene, CDR1 is MGHRA and CDR2 is YSYEKL. In the authors' methods: Reference gene primer amplification yielded estimated nucleated cell counts. Using immunoSEQ multiplex PCR, the repertoire was profiled, and TCRdb retains in-frame clones only, with some absent. V and J calls plus clone size are reproduced from that table; the DNA served to infer D and trimming. The sample comprises about 180,000 clones, 70% to 85% of which are singletons, and roughly 6.8% rests with the top ten. On this clone: Because the CDR3's place on the DNA is in doubt, the DNA is left out and the CDR3 is given as listed by TCRdb.

Sequenced sample: peripheral blood. The receptor was derived from a human donor in a cohort sampled during active COVID-19. The chain recombines TRBV4-1 with TRBJ1-2; the table's D call TRBD1 went unverified against the DNA. CDR3 sequence: CASSQDSGQGNYGYTF.